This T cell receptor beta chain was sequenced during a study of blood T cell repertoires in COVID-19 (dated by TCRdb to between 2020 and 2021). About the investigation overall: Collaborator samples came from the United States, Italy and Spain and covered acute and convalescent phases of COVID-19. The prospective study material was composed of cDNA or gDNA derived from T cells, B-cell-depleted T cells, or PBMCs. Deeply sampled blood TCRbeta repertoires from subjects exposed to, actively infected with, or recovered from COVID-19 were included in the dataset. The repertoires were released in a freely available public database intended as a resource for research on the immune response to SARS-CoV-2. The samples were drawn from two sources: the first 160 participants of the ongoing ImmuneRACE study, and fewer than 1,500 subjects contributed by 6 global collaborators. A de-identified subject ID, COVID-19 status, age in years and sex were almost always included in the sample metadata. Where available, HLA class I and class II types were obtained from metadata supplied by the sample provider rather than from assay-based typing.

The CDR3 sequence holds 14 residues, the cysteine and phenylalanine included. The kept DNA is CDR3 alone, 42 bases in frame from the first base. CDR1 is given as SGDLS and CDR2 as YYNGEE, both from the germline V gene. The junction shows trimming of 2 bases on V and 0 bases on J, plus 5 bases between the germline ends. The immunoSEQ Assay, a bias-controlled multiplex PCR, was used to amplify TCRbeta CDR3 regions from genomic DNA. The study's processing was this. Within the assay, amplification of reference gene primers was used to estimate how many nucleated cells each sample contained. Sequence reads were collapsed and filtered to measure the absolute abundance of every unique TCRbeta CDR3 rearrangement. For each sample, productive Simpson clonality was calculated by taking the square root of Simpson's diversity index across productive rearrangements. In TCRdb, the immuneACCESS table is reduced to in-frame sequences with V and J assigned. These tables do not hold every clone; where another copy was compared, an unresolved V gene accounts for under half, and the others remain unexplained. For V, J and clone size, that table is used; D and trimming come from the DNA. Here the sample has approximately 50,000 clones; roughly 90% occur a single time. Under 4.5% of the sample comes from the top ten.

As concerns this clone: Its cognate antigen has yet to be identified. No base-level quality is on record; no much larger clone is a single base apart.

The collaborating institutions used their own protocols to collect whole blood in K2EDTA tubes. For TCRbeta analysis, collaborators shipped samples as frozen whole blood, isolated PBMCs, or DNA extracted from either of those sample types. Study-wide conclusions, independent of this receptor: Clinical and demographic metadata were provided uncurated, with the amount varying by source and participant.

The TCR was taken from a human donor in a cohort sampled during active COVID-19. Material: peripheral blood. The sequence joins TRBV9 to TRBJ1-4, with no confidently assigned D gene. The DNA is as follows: TGTGCCAGCAGCGTGTCAACAACTAATGAAAAACTGTTTTTT. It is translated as CASSVSTTNEKLFF.